The 26 T cell receptor beta chains listed next were all sequenced from one sample in a study of CD8+ T cells in alopecia areata. Stated treatment: oral pan-JAK inhibitor, 5-10 mg twice daily. As the sequencing template, cDNA was produced by extracting RNA and reverse transcribing it. Sequencing was performed with immunoSEQ multiplex PCR; in TCRdb, only in-frame clones are kept and a portion is missing. The sample has 35,000 to 45,000 clones; around nine tenths are singletons. Here the sequenced sample was CD8+ T cells sorted from blood, taken at week 24, from a patient treated with tofacitinib. Every receptor here comes from a human donor with alopecia areata.

This clone was detected only once. The chain combines TRBV28 with TRBJ1-5; 8 bases agree with TRBD1. CDR3 length equals 14 residues. The ends lost 6 bases at V and 6 bases at J; junction bases unmatched: 7. Germline CDR1 MDHEN, CDR2 SYDVKM. CDR3 protein: CASRETGGPQPQHF. Written as DNA, the CDR3 is TGTGCCAGCAGAGAAACAGGGGGACCTCAGCCCCAGCATTTT.

This clone was detected only once. The V and J genes are TRBV19 and TRBJ2-5; no clear D gene. Germline V CDR1 and CDR2: LNHDA, SQIVND (reference sequence). Trimming left V 4 bases short and J 0 bases short, with 6 bases between. The length of the CDR3 is 13 residues. CDR3 coding DNA: TGTGCCAGTAGTACTTATTACCAAGAGACCCAGTACTTC. The encoded protein is CASSTYYQETQYF. Combining the CDR3 with reference TRBV19 and TRBJ2-5 gives the whole variable domain DGGITQSPKYLFRKEGQNVTLSCEQNLNHDAMYWYRQDPGQGLRLIYYSQIVNDFQKGDIAEGYSVSREKKESFPLTVTSAQKNPTAFYLCASSTYYQETQYFGPGTRLLVL.

V and J are TRBV29-1 and TRBJ1-1; no reliable D call. This CDR3 comprises 13 residues. From germline, CDR1 is SQVTM and CDR2 ANQGSEA. The V gene lost 3 bases and the J gene lost 0 bases, with 8 bases spanning the gap. In DNA, the CDR3 is TGCAGCGTTGAGCGACGGGTGAACACTGAAGCTTTCTTT. Residues: CSVERRVNTEAFF. The whole variable domain, remainder taken from reference TRBV29-1 and TRBJ1-1, is SAVISQKPSRDICQRGTSLTIQCQVDSQVTMMFWYRQQPGQSLTLIATANQGSEATYESGFVIDKFPISRPNLTFSTLTVSNMSPEDSSIYLCSVERRVNTEAFFGQGTRLTVV.

The chain is built from TRBV29-1 and TRBJ2-7; no clear D. The CDR3 has 11 residues. Trimming took off 5 bases at V and 2 bases at J, with 7 bases between the two ends. Germline CDR1 SQVTM, CDR2 ANQGSEA. The CDR3 DNA follows: TGCAGCGTTTTGAACACCTACGAGCAGTACTTC. The encoded protein is CSVLNTYEQYF.

V and J are TRBV5-1 and TRBJ2-7; 14 bases map to TRBD2. In germline, CDR1 is SGHRS, CDR2 YFSETQ. The CDR3 extends over 17 amino acids. J gave up 4 bases and V 3 bases, and 9 bases lay outside the gene matches. The CDR3 spells CASSSGTSGGPFYEQYF. CDR3 sequence (DNA): TGCGCCAGCAGCTCCGGGACTAGCGGGGGCCCTTTTTACGAGCAGTACTTC.

The chain couples TRBV29-1 to TRBJ2-3, with 9 positions matching TRBD2. Trimming at V came to 8 bases and at J to 2 bases, leaving 8 bases not matched to a gene. CDR1 and CDR2 from the germline V gene are SQVTM and ANQGSEA. The CDR3 covers 14 residues. Written as DNA, the CDR3 is TGCAGCCAAGACGGCGGGGGGGCCACAGATACGCAGTATTTT. Its protein is CSQDGGGATDTQYF.

This chain connects TRBV30 to TRBJ1-1; 9 nucleotides align to TRBD1. Germline assignment: CDR1 GTSNPN and CDR2 SVGIG (reference sequence). CDR3 length: 15 amino acids. Unmatched junction bases numbered 7, after V lost 4 bases and J lost 1 base. The CDR3 loop is CAWNLPDRGNTEAFF. The DNA of the CDR3 is TGTGCCTGGAACCTCCCGGACAGGGGGAACACTGAAGCTTTCTTT. The full variable domain, in which reference TRBV30 and TRBJ1-1 provide the parts outside the CDR3, is SQTIHQWPATLVQPVGSPLSLECTVEGTSNPNLYWYRQAAGRGLQLLFYSVGIGQISSEVPQNLSASRPQDRQFILSSKKLLLSDSGFYLCAWNLPDRGNTEAFFGQGTRLTVV.

Here the CDR3 DNA reads TGTGCCAGCAGTTTTGACAGGGTAAACGACTACACCTTC. It specifies CASSFDRVNDYTF. This rearrangement joins TRBV27 to TRBJ1-2, with 7 bases that match TRBD1. V lost 3 bases and J lost 10; bases outside the gene matches: 8. Germline V gene data show CDR1 as MNHEY and CDR2 as SMNVEV (reference sequence). This CDR3 spans 13 amino acids.

The rearrangement joins TRBV28 to TRBJ2-1; D unclear. This CDR3 contains 15 residues. Germline V CDR1 and CDR2: MDHEN, SYDVKM. The V end was cut by 3 bases, the J end by 10 bases, with 19 bases between. In DNA, the CDR3 is TGTGCCAGCAGTTTTTTAACAGAAGCTCAGAGCGAGCAGTTCTTC. It specifies CASSFLTEAQSEQFF.

This sequence joins TRBV4-3 and TRBJ1-4, with D tentatively TRBD1 (6 bases). The V end lost 2 bases, the J end lost 8 bases, and 12 bases lay between the germline ends. CDR1 and CDR2 from the germline V gene are LGHNA and YSLEER. The CDR3 covers 14 residues. The CDR3 sequence is CASSQNWGQEKLFF. CDR3 bases: TGCGCCAGCAGCCAAAACTGGGGGCAAGAAAAACTGTTTTTT.

The chain recombines TRBV7-9 with TRBJ2-1; a possible D gene is TRBD1 (6 bases). This CDR3 is built from 15 residues. Germline V gene data show CDR1 as SEHNR and CDR2 as FQNEAQ (reference sequence). V lost 5 bases and J lost 7, with 18 bases in between. The CDR3 bases are TGTGCCAGCAGCCCACCGACAGGCCCAGCGAATGAGCAGTTCTTC. Translated: CASSPPTGPANEQFF.

The chain has TRBV4-2 and TRBJ2-7, with D perhaps TRBD1 (5 bases). The length of the CDR3 is 15 residues. CDR1 is LGHNA, CDR2 YNFKEQ, per germline. Trimming took 0 bases from V and 0 from J, leaving 9 bases between them. The CDR3 DNA reads as TGTGCCAGCAGCCAAGAAGGGGCAGCCTCCTACGAGCAGTACTTC. Amino acids: CASSQEGAASYEQYF.

This sequence joins TRBV27 and TRBJ1-6, with D possibly TRBD1 on 6 matching bases. The CDR3 runs to 12 residues. CDR1 MNHEY and CDR2 SMNVEV come from the germline V gene (reference sequence). The V end lost 8 bases, the J end lost 8 bases, and 10 bases lay between the germline ends. CDR3 DNA: TGTGCCAGCGGGCCAGGGGATTCACCCCTCCACTTT. It translates to CASGPGDSPLHF.

The chain couples TRBV28 to TRBJ2-7; 10 bases align to TRBD1. CDR1 and CDR2 (germline): MDHEN, SYDVKM. V lost 3 bases, J lost 7 bases, and 6 bases stayed unmatched. The CDR3 is 14 residues long. The CDR3 spells CASSLTGTGVEQYF. In nucleotides, the CDR3 is TGTGCCAGCAGTTTGACCGGGACAGGGGTTGAGCAGTACTTC.

This clone has just a few counts. This specimen includes other DNA sequences encoding the same CDR3. The chain has TRBV6-4 and TRBJ2-2, with D tentatively TRBD2 (5 bases). V was shortened by 4 bases and J by 2 bases, with 5 bases between the two germline ends. The germline gives CDR1 MRHNA, CDR2 SNTAGT. This CDR3 spans 13 amino acids. This chain's CDR3 is CASSASNTGELFF. Written as DNA, the CDR3 is TGTGCCAGCAGTGCTAGCAACACCGGGGAGCTGTTTTTT.

The chain joins TRBV29-1 to TRBJ2-7, with 8 bases lining up with TRBD1. The germline V gene encodes CDR1 SQVTM and CDR2 ANQGSEA. Germline trimming cut 2 bases from V and 2 bases from J; bases unmatched to any gene: 8. CDR3 length: 15 amino acids. CDR3 DNA: TGCAGCGTTGAACGGAGGGACAGGACCACCTACGAGCAGTACTTC. This sequence encodes CSVERRDRTTYEQYF.

The chain employs TRBV7-2 and TRBJ2-1; maybe TRBD1 (5 bases). The CDR3 is 15 residues long. Germline CDR1 SGHTA, CDR2 FQGNSA. Deletions cut 4 bases from V and 0 bases from J, with 10 bases between. Here the CDR3 reads CASSSTGYSYNEQFF. The CDR3 DNA reads TGTGCCAGCAGCTCCACAGGTTACTCCTACAATGAGCAGTTCTTC.

This chain joins TRBV2 and TRBJ1-2; D is undetermined. The V gene lost 8 bases and the J gene lost 0 bases, with 10 bases spanning the gap. Germline values: CDR1 SNHLY, CDR2 FYNNEI. The CDR3 is made up of 13 amino acids. CDR3 DNA sequence: TGTGCCAGCGTCGGAACTTCTAACTATGGCTACACCTTC. This gives the protein CASVGTSNYGYTF.

This CDR3 reads CASSELQGSRETQYF. In DNA form, the CDR3 reads TGTGCCAGCAGCGAATTACAGGGGAGCAGGGAGACCCAGTACTTC. This chain uses TRBV7-9 with TRBJ2-5, with 7 bases fitting TRBD1. V shed 5 bases, J shed 5 bases, and the junction held 11 bases outside the gene matches. The germline CDR1 and CDR2 sequences are SEHNR and FQNEAQ (reference sequence). The CDR3 has 15 residues.

V and J are TRBV30 and TRBJ2-5, with 7 nucleotides matching TRBD2. In germline, CDR1 is GTSNPN, CDR2 SVGIG (reference sequence). The trim removed 4 bases at V and 3 bases at J, leaving 8 bases unmatched. The CDR3 has 14 residues. The CDR3 is CAWTSSGTKETQYF. The CDR3 DNA reads as TGTGCCTGGACGAGCAGCGGGACGAAAGAGACCCAGTACTTC.

A single count supports this clone. This chain joins TRBV9 and TRBJ2-5; D is ambiguous. The CDR3 contains 14 residues. CDR1 SGDLS and CDR2 YYNGEE come from the germline V gene. V was pared by 3 bases and J by 3 bases, with 12 bases between. The CDR3, as DNA: TGTGCCAGCAGCGGACCGGCTGGGGAAGAGACCCAGTACTTC. Residues: CASSGPAGEETQYF. The entire variable domain, with the rest obtained from reference TRBV9 and TRBJ2-5, is as follows: DSGVTQTPKHLITATGQRVTLRCSPRSGDLSVYWYQQSLDQGLQFLIQYYNGEERAKGNILERFSAQQFPDLHSELNLSSLELGDSALYFCASSGPAGEETQYFGPGTRLLVL.

To note about this clone: A junction end diverges from the germline sequence, so it may reflect a read error. This chain joins TRBV6-1 and TRBJ2-7, with 8 positions matching TRBD1. The CDR3 contains 13 residues. Looked up from germline, CDR1 is MNHNS and CDR2 is SASEGT. This CDR3 reads CASSEDRAWGADF. The CDR3 DNA reads TGTGCCAGCAGTGAGGACAGGGCGTGGGGTGCGGACTTC.

The rearrangement links TRBV28 to TRBJ2-3; 7 nucleotides align to TRBD1. The CDR3 sequence is 15 residues long. Germline values: CDR1 MDHEN, CDR2 SYDVKM. V lost 6 bases, J lost 0 bases, and 6 bases stayed unmatched. Written as DNA, the CDR3 is TGTGCCAGCAGCCCTGACAGGGAGAGCACAGATACGCAGTATTTT. Translation: CASSPDRESTDTQYF.

The chain combines TRBV6-5 with TRBJ2-7; 7 nucleotides line up with TRBD1. Germline assignment: CDR1 MNHEY and CDR2 SVGAGI. J lost 3 bases, V lost 9 bases, and 5 bases had no gene match. This CDR3 comprises 12 residues. CDR3 loop: CARNRGFYEQYF. CDR3 DNA: TGTGCCAGGAACAGGGGTTTCTACGAGCAGTACTTC.

Concerning this clone: Other DNA sequences in this sample translate to the same CDR3. The chain joins TRBV4-1 to TRBJ2-7, with 7 bases that match TRBD1. The CDR3 has 14 residues. J gave up 1 base and V 1 base, and 1 base lay outside the gene matches. Germline CDR1 and CDR2: MGHRA and YSYEKL. The CDR3 DNA follows: TGCGCCAGCAGCCAAGGACAGGGTTCCTACGAGCAGTACTTC. Amino acid sequence: CASSQGQGSYEQYF.

The chain uses TRBV27 and TRBJ2-3; 9 bases map to TRBD1. Germline CDR1 reads MNHEY; CDR2 reads SMNVEV (reference sequence). CDR3 length equals 18 residues. Losses at the gene ends were 3 bases for V and 5 bases for J; bases not matched to a gene: 15. The DNA of the CDR3 is TGTGCCAGCAGTTTCGGAGTAGGGTGGACAGGGGTAGTAGATACGCAGTATTTT. Its translation: CASSFGVGWTGVVDTQYF.